These T cell receptor beta chains were read from a single sample in a study of shared clonotypes between healthy human individuals. Clones were read by immunoSEQ multiplex PCR, and TCRdb kept only the in-frame ones, dropping some. The sample has 550,000 to 650,000 clones, approximately 96% seen once. The sequenced sample was naive CD8+ T cells sorted from blood. Receptor source: a woman aged 25 to 39 in good health. CDR3s include the opening cysteine and the closing phenylalanine or tryptophan. Fields, in order: clone size, D gene, J gene, V gene, CDR3 length, CDR3 protein, CDR3 DNA. A D gene is named only where the DNA matches it firmly. Clone size is not always given. Where it is, it says once, few, many or a class for expanded clones.

-	TRBD1	TRBJ2-7	TRBV27	13	CASSLGQNYEQYF	TGTGCCAGCAGTTTGGGACAGAACTACGAGCAGTACTTC
once	-	TRBJ2-1	TRBV19	13	CASSYSLYNEQFF	TGTGCCAGTAGTTATAGCCTCTACAATGAGCAGTTCTTC
once	-	TRBJ2-5	TRBV7-8	14	CASSSLKRQETQYF	TGTGCCAGCAGCTCTCTTAAACGCCAAGAGACCCAGTACTTC
-	TRBD2	TRBJ2-7	TRBV7-8	16	CASSLTVLRETYEQYF	TGTGCCAGCAGCTTAACGGTGTTGCGGGAGACCTACGAGCAGTACTTC
-	TRBD1	TRBJ2-7	TRBV27	14	CASSWTGSSYEQYF	TGTGCCAGCAGCTGGACAGGGAGCTCCTACGAGCAGTACTTC
few	-	TRBJ2-7	TRBV27	13	CASSSPPTGEQYF	TGTGCCAGCAGTTCCCCCCCTACGGGAGAGCAGTACTTC
-	-	TRBJ2-3	TRBV7-9	17	CASSTDVRDSSTDTQYF	TGTGCCAGCAGCACCGATGTCCGGGATTCTAGCACAGATACGCAGTATTTT
-	TRBD1	TRBJ2-7	TRBV18	14	CASSSDRDSYEQYF	TGTGCCAGCTCATCCGACCGGGACAGCTACGAGCAGTACTTC
-	TRBD1	TRBJ1-3	TRBV5-1	15	CASSLGTGDGNTIYF	TGCGCCAGCAGCTTGGGGACAGGGGACGGAAACACCATATATTTT
-	-	TRBJ1-1	TRBV18	13	CASSPPPGAEAFF	TGTGCCAGCTCACCCCCCCCGGGCGCTGAAGCTTTCTTT
-	TRBD2	TRBJ2-7	TRBV28	15	CASRIIAGGEYEQYF	TGTGCCAGCAGAATAATAGCGGGAGGGGAGTACGAGCAGTACTTC
-	-	TRBJ2-7	TRBV28	12	CASSLGGHEQYF	TGTGCCAGCAGTTTAGGGGGCCACGAGCAGTACTTC
-	-	TRBJ1-1	TRBV15	12	CATSWTGTEAFF	TGTGCCACCAGCTGGACTGGAACTGAAGCTTTCTTT
-	-	TRBJ2-1	TRBV7-7	15	CASSLLSGPNNEQFF	TGTGCCAGCAGCTTACTGAGCGGTCCTAACAATGAGCAGTTCTTC
-	-	TRBJ2-7	TRBV13	13	CASSLDRDYEQYF	TGTGCCAGCAGCTTAGACAGGGACTACGAGCAGTACTTC
once	TRBD2	TRBJ2-7	TRBV15	16	CATSRDWTSGVYEQYF	TGTGCCACCAGCAGAGATTGGACTAGTGGAGTCTACGAGCAGTACTTC
-	-	TRBJ2-7	TRBV2	16	CASQGVSGTDPYEQYF	TGTGCCAGCCAGGGGGTAAGCGGGACAGACCCCTACGAGCAGTACTTC
-	TRBD1	TRBJ1-1	TRBV7-9	15	CASSLAAGQTTEAFF	TGTGCCAGCAGCTTAGCTGCGGGACAGACGACTGAAGCTTTCTTT
-	-	TRBJ2-7	TRBV10-2	13	CASRRATTYEQYF	TGCGCCAGCAGGCGGGCTACTACCTACGAGCAGTACTTC
-	TRBD2	TRBJ2-6	TRBV19	18	CASRGGLAEPSGANVLTF	TGTGCCAGTAGGGGGGGACTAGCGGAACCATCTGGGGCCAACGTCCTGACTTTC
-	TRBD2	TRBJ2-7	TRBV4-1	15	CASSPLAGGPREQYF	TGCGCCAGCAGCCCATTAGCGGGAGGGCCTCGGGAGCAGTACTTC
-	TRBD1	TRBJ2-3	TRBV28	18	CASSSPGQTQTFTDTQYF	TGTGCCAGCAGTTCGCCGGGACAGACTCAAACCTTCACAGATACGCAGTATTTT
-	-	TRBJ1-4	TRBV5-4	13	CASSFWLNEKLFF	TGTGCCAGCAGCTTTTGGCTCAATGAAAAACTGTTTTTT
-	TRBD1	TRBJ2-2	TRBV6-5	15	CASSYGQGLTGELFF	TGTGCCAGCAGTTACGGACAGGGTCTGACCGGGGAGCTGTTTTTT
-	-	TRBJ2-5	TRBV5-1	18	CASSPNGGAPFGEETQYF	TGCGCCAGCAGCCCCAACGGCGGCGCCCCATTCGGGGAAGAGACCCAGTACTTC
-	-	TRBJ2-3	TRBV28	16	CASSPKFDHYTDTQYF	TGTGCCAGCAGTCCGAAATTTGATCACTACACAGATACGCAGTATTTT
-	-	TRBJ1-1	TRBV25-1	13	CASSEYGDTEAFF	TGTGCCAGCAGTGAGTACGGTGACACTGAAGCTTTCTTT
few	TRBD1	TRBJ1-5	TRBV2	15	CASSARDRDNQPQHF	TGTGCCAGCAGTGCCCGGGACAGGGACAATCAGCCCCAGCATTTT
-	TRBD1	TRBJ2-7	TRBV5-4	15	CASSLRTGGFGEQYF	TGTGCCAGCAGCTTACGGACAGGGGGGTTCGGAGAGCAGTACTTC
once	-	TRBJ2-3	TRBV11-2	14	CASSFWGGTDTQYF	TGTGCCAGCAGCTTCTGGGGCGGCACAGATACGCAGTATTTT
-	TRBD1	TRBJ1-3	TRBV14	18	CASSQDGTGVYSGNTIYF	TGTGCCAGCAGCCAAGATGGGACAGGGGTTTATTCTGGAAACACCATATATTTT
-	-	TRBJ1-3	TRBV9	13	CASSVAGRDTIYF	TGTGCCAGCAGCGTAGCTGGGCGTGACACCATATATTTT
-	-	TRBJ1-1	TRBV6-5	15	CASSWTVTGNTEAFF	TGTGCCAGCAGCTGGACTGTGACAGGGAACACTGAAGCTTTCTTT
-	-	TRBJ1-4	TRBV7-8	16	CASSVLLPAGEEKLFF	TGTGCCAGCAGCGTACTCTTGCCGGCCGGGGAAGAAAAACTGTTTTTT
-	-	TRBJ2-7	TRBV7-9	15	CASSPTIGQSYEQYF	TGTGCCAGCAGCCCAACCATCGGACAAAGTTACGAGCAGTACTTC
-	TRBD1	TRBJ2-7	TRBV19	15	CASSIFPGTVGEQYF	TGTGCCAGTAGTATATTCCCCGGGACAGTCGGCGAGCAGTACTTC
-	TRBD2	TRBJ2-3	TRBV5-4	15	CASSLTSGSTDTQYF	TGTGCCAGCAGCTTGACTAGCGGGAGCACAGATACGCAGTATTTT
-	-	TRBJ2-7	TRBV19	14	CASSIQGSSYEQYF	TGTGCCAGTAGTATACAGGGCAGCTCCTACGAGCAGTACTTC
-	-	TRBJ1-3	TRBV10-2	11	CASRTGNTIYF	TGCGCCAGCAGGACTGGAAACACCATATATTTT
-	-	TRBJ1-5	TRBV19	15	CASSPAGASWEPQHF	TGTGCCAGTAGCCCCGCAGGGGCCTCTTGGGAGCCCCAGCATTTT
-	TRBD2	TRBJ2-2	TRBV6-5	15	CASSYSSGRARELFF	TGTGCCAGCAGTTACTCTAGCGGGAGGGCCCGGGAGCTGTTTTTT
once	TRBD2	TRBJ2-1	TRBV27	16	CASRTSGALSYNEQFF	TGTGCCAGCAGGACTAGCGGGGCCCTCTCCTACAATGAGCAGTTCTTC
-	-	TRBJ2-1	TRBV13	14	CASFMSGSYNEQFF	TGTGCCAGCTTTATGAGCGGGTCCTACAATGAGCAGTTCTTC
-	-	TRBJ2-1	TRBV27	15	CASSLNNPPSNEQFF	TGTGCCAGCAGTTTGAACAATCCCCCCTCGAATGAGCAGTTCTTC
-	TRBD1	TRBJ2-7	TRBV27	14	CASRTTGTAYEQYF	TGTGCCAGCAGAACCACAGGGACAGCCTACGAGCAGTACTTC
-	-	TRBJ2-3	TRBV6-5	14	CASSLLGSTDTQYF	TGTGCCAGCAGCCTCTTAGGTAGCACAGATACGCAGTATTTT
-	-	TRBJ2-3	TRBV10-2	14	CASSLAYATDTQYF	TGCGCCAGCAGTCTGGCCTACGCCACAGATACGCAGTATTTT
once	-	TRBJ1-5	TRBV6-5	14	CASSEGPHYQPQHF	TGTGCCAGTTCAGAGGGGCCCCACTATCAGCCCCAGCATTTT
once	-	TRBJ2-3	TRBV10-3	19	CAISESMVSDKRMSDTQYF	TGTGCCATCAGTGAGTCGATGGTATCGGACAAAAGGATGTCAGATACGCAGTATTTT